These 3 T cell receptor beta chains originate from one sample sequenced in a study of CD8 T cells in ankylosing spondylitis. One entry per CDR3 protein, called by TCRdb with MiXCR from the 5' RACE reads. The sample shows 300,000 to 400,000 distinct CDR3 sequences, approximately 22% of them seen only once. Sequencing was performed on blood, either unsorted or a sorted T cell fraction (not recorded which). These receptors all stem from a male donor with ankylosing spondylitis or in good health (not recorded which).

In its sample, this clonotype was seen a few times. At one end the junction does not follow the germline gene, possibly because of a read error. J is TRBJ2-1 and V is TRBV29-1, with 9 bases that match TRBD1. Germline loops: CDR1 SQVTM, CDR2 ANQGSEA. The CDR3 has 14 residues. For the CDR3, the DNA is TGCAGCGTGGAAGGGACAGGGAGTTACAATGAGCAGTTCTTC. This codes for CSVEGTGSYNEQFF.

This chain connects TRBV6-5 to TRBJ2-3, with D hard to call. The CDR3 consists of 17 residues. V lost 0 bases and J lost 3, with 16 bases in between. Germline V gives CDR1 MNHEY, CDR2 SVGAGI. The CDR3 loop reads CASSYSMVRQGTDTQYF. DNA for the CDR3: TGTGCCAGCAGTTACTCGATGGTCCGGCAAGGGACAGATACGCAGTATTTT.

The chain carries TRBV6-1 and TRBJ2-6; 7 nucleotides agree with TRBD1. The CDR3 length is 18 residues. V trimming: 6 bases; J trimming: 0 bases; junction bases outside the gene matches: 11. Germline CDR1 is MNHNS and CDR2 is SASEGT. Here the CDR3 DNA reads TGTGCCAGCAGCCGGGACAGCCCACTTTTCTCTGGGGCCAACGTCCTGACTTTC. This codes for CASSRDSPLFSGANVLTF.